A single sample gave rise to the 30 T cell receptor beta chains below, sequenced in a study of cytomegalovirus exposure and HLA in healthy donors. Vbeta (60) and Jbeta (13) primers were used in the PCR. Method: immunoSEQ multiplex PCR; TCRdb's copy keeps in-frame clones and lacks some. Of roughly 150,000 clones listed, 82% are singletons. Sequenced: PBMCs. The receptors derive from a male donor in good health and CMV-seronegative.

CDR3 loop: CASSRGTGVADTQYF. The DNA of the CDR3 is TGTGCCAGCAGCCGTGGGACAGGGGTTGCAGATACGCAGTATTTT. The chain combines TRBV5-4 with TRBJ2-3; 10 nucleotides align to TRBD1. The CDR3 length is 15 residues. The ends lost 4 bases at V and 4 bases at J; junction bases unmatched: 6. The V gene's germline CDR1 is SGHNT and CDR2 YYREEE (reference sequence).

With regard to this clone: Other DNA variants within this sample encode the same CDR3. The J gene is TRBJ1-1, the V gene TRBV4-1, with D maybe TRBD1 (6 bases). The V gene's germline CDR1 is MGHRA and CDR2 YSYEKL. Trimming removed 0 bases at V and 1 base at J, with 6 bases between. The CDR3 covers 14 residues. CDR3 in DNA: TGCGCCAGCAGCCAAGACAGGGGGAACACTGAAGCTTTCTTT. Its protein product is CASSQDRGNTEAFF.

The V and J genes are TRBV18 and TRBJ2-5; TRBD2 might be the D (6 bases). The CDR3 is 12 amino acids. V was clipped by 2 bases and J by 9 bases, with 10 bases between them. Germline lookup yields CDR1 KGHSH and CDR2 LQKENI. The CDR3 nucleotides are TGTGCCAGCTCACCAGGGGACTGGGCCCAGTACTTC. Residues: CASSPGDWAQYF. Looking up the rest from reference TRBV18 and TRBJ2-5 gives the full variable domain: NAGVMQNPRHLVRRRGQEARLRCSPMKGHSHVYWYRQLPEEGLKFMVYLQKENIIDESGMPKERFSAEFPKEGPSILRIQQVVRGDSAAYFCASSPGDWAQYFGPGTRLLVL.

This clone turned up a few times. V gene TRBV2 combines with J gene TRBJ2-3; 9 nucleotides agree with TRBD1. Germline CDR1 and CDR2: SNHLY and FYNNEI. V gave up 6 bases and J gave up 3 bases; unmatched junction bases: 7. The CDR3 has 15 residues. CDR3 bases: TGTGCCAGCAGGGGTACAGGGGGCCGAACAGATACGCAGTATTTT. Protein: CASRGTGGRTDTQYF.

Remarks on this clone: Other DNA sequences in the sample encode the same CDR3. The chain joins TRBV27 to TRBJ2-1, with D unclear. V lost 3 bases to trimming and J lost 0 bases, with 3 bases between them. CDR3 size: 13 residues. Germline CDR1 reads MNHEY; CDR2 reads SMNVEV (reference sequence). The CDR3: CASSFSSYNEQFF. CDR3 coding DNA: TGTGCCAGCAGTTTCTCCTCCTACAATGAGCAGTTCTTC.

This clone came up a few times. The chain joins TRBV4-3 to TRBJ2-3, with 9 positions matching TRBD2. Germline CDR1 reads LGHNA; CDR2 reads YSLEER. The CDR3 is 17 amino acids. V gave up 0 bases and J gave up 4 bases; unmatched junction bases: 8. The CDR3, as DNA: TGCGCCAGCAGCCAAGATCCCCCTAGCGGGATCGCAGATACGCAGTATTTT. This translates into CASSQDPPSGIADTQYF.

A single count supports this clone. The V and J genes are TRBV27 and TRBJ1-1; 7 nucleotides agree with TRBD1. Germline V gene lookup returns CDR1 MNHEY and CDR2 SMNVEV (reference sequence). J lost 3 bases, V lost 5 bases, and 6 bases had no gene match. The length of the CDR3 is 14 residues. The CDR3 nucleotides are TGTGCCAGCAGTAGAGGGGACAGCTACACTGAAGCTTTCTTT. As protein: CASSRGDSYTEAFF.

This clone was counted a single time. J is TRBJ2-5 and V is TRBV19; 13 positions agree with TRBD2. The CDR3 covers 15 residues. CDR1 is LNHDA, CDR2 SQIVND, per germline (reference sequence). V lost 2 bases to trimming and J lost 5 bases; unmatched junction nucleotides: 2. In DNA, the CDR3 is TGTGCCAGTAGTATACGGACTAGCGGGAGTGAGACCCAGTACTTC. Amino acids: CASSIRTSGSETQYF.

This clone was detected a few times. The gene calls are TRBV7-9 and TRBJ2-5, with TRBD1 identical over 9 bases. V gave up 3 bases and J gave up 4 bases; unmatched junction bases: 9. The germline V gene encodes CDR1 SEHNR and CDR2 FQNEAQ (reference sequence). CDR3 length: 16 residues. The CDR3 DNA follows: TGTGCCAGCAGCTTGAAAGTGGGACAGGGCCTAGAGACCCAGTACTTC. This encodes CASSLKVGQGLETQYF.

This clone was seen a handful of times. V usage is TRBV6-4 and J usage is TRBJ1-3; maybe TRBD1 (6 bases). V was clipped by 6 bases and J by 2 bases, with 11 bases between them. Germline-derived CDR1 and CDR2 are MRHNA and SNTAGT. The CDR3 contains 14 residues. The CDR3 sequence is CASSFDRTGNTIYF. The CDR3 nucleotides read TGTGCCAGCAGCTTCGACAGGACTGGAAACACCATATATTTT.

J is TRBJ2-7 and V is TRBV6-5, with D possibly matching TRBD1 (6 bases). In germline, CDR1 is MNHEY, CDR2 SVGAGI. The CDR3 runs 15 residues. V was shortened by 2 bases and J by 5 bases, with 16 bases between the two germline ends. This CDR3 is CASSYAVTGLHEQYF. The CDR3 DNA follows: TGTGCCAGCAGTTACGCCGTAACAGGGCTTCACGAGCAGTACTTC.

The genes are TRBV19 and TRBJ1-5, with D possibly being TRBD1 (5 bases). Trimming removed 3 bases at V and 6 bases at J, with 9 bases between. In germline, CDR1 is LNHDA, CDR2 SQIVND (reference sequence). The CDR3 is 13 residues long. The CDR3 sequence is CASSIRGIQPQHF. CDR3 DNA sequence: TGTGCCAGTAGTATTAGGGGCATTCAGCCCCAGCATTTT.

This clone was observed a handful of times. V usage is TRBV6-4 and J usage is TRBJ2-1; 9 bases match TRBD2. From germline, CDR1 is MRHNA and CDR2 SNTAGT. The CDR3 contains 14 residues. V lost 5 bases to trimming and J lost 12 bases; unmatched junction nucleotides: 11. The CDR3 loop reads CASSHFGAGGGQFF. Written as DNA, the CDR3 is TGTGCCAGCAGTCACTTTGGAGCGGGAGGCGGGCAGTTCTTC.

This clone turned up a few times. The rearrangement joins TRBV6-1 to TRBJ2-3, with 8 bases identical to TRBD2. V trimming: 3 bases; J trimming: 4 bases; junction bases outside the gene matches: 6. The CDR3 runs 15 residues. Germline V lookup: CDR1 MNHNS, CDR2 SASEGT. The CDR3: CASSDEAGGPDTQYF. The CDR3 DNA follows: TGTGCCAGCAGTGATGAGGCGGGAGGCCCAGATACGCAGTATTTT.

The chain carries TRBV28 and TRBJ2-1; 10 bases are shared with TRBD2. J gave up 15 bases and V 4 bases, and 15 bases lay outside the gene matches. The length of the CDR3 is 15 residues. Per the germline V gene, CDR1 is MDHEN and CDR2 is SYDVKM. In nucleotides, the CDR3 is TGTGCCAGCAGTTCCCAAGGGCGGCTAGCGGGAGACGGGTTCTTC. Encoded protein: CASSSQGRLAGDGFF.

This clone was counted between two and nine times. The rearrangement links TRBV6-5 to TRBJ2-2; 8 positions agree with TRBD1. Germline CDR1 MNHEY, CDR2 SVGAGI. This CDR3 has 15 residues. After removal of 5 bases from V and 1 base from J, the junction contained 3 bases not matched to a gene. DNA for the CDR3: TGTGCCAGCAGTGCCGGGACAGGGAACACCGGGGAGCTGTTTTTT. This translates into CASSAGTGNTGELFF.

The chain combines TRBV28 with TRBJ2-2; 7 nucleotides line up with TRBD1. J lost 4 bases, V lost 6 bases, and 2 bases had no gene match. The CDR3 is 13 amino acids. CDR1 and CDR2 from the germline V gene are MDHEN and SYDVKM. The DNA for the CDR3 is TGTGCCAGCAGGGCAGGGGGCACCGGGGAGCTGTTTTTT. Residues: CASRAGGTGELFF.

This clone was detected once. One end of the junction fails to match germline, which may point to a read error. The chain has TRBV7-9 and TRBJ2-1, with D hard to call. The CDR3 sequence is 16 residues long. Germline assignment: CDR1 SEHNR and CDR2 FQNEAQ (reference sequence). This chain's CDR3 is CSSSLTAAHPHNEQFF. The CDR3 DNA is TGTTCCAGCAGCTTAACCGCGGCACACCCACACAATGAGCAGTTCTTC.

The V call is TRBV7-9, the J call TRBJ1-1; TRBD1 matches 10 bases. Germline CDR1 and CDR2: SEHNR and FQNEAQ (reference sequence). The J segment lost 2 bases and the V segment lost 5 bases, leaving 2 bases of the junction unmatched. CDR3 length: 14 residues. CDR3 residues: CASSRDRGNTEAFF. In DNA form, the CDR3 reads TGTGCCAGCAGCAGGGACAGGGGAAACACTGAAGCTTTCTTT.

The chain joins TRBV28 to TRBJ1-1, with D hard to call. Germline V gene lookup returns CDR1 MDHEN and CDR2 SYDVKM. The CDR3 loop spans 11 amino acids. Trimming removed 6 bases at V and 3 bases at J, with 5 bases between. The CDR3 loop is CASRSYTEAFF. Written as DNA, the CDR3 is TGTGCCAGCAGGAGTTACACTGAAGCTTTCTTT.

CDR3 amino acids: CASSRDRVSGNTIYF. In nucleotides, the CDR3 is TGCGCCAGCAGTCGAGACAGGGTCTCTGGAAACACCATATATTTT. The chain joins TRBV5-1 to TRBJ1-3; 7 bases align to TRBD1. J was trimmed by 0 bases and V by 5 bases; bases with no gene match: 5. Germline V gene lookup returns CDR1 SGHRS and CDR2 YFSETQ. The CDR3 consists of 15 residues.

The J gene is TRBJ1-2, the V gene TRBV30, with D perhaps matching TRBD1 (5 bases). Trimming left V 7 bases short and J 3 bases short, with 21 bases between. The CDR3 runs to 15 residues. CDR1 is GTSNPN and CDR2 is SVGIG in the germline V gene (reference sequence). CDR3 in DNA: TGTGCCTCGTCGAAGTGGGGGGTAGGAGACTATGGCTACACCTTC. Translated, it gives CASSKWGVGDYGYTF.

This clone was seen once. The CDR3 spells CASRSGTGVSYEQYF. CDR3 coding DNA: TGTGCCAGCAGATCCGGGACAGGGGTGTCCTACGAGCAGTACTTC. V usage is TRBV6-5 and J usage is TRBJ2-5, with TRBD1 matching over 10 bases. With the DNA end fitting TRBJ2-7 better, the J assignment may be wrong. The CDR3 runs to 15 residues. CDR1 is MNHEY and CDR2 is SVGAGI in the germline V gene.

This chain uses TRBV28 with TRBJ1-5; 10 positions match TRBD1. The germline CDR1 and CDR2 sequences are MDHEN and SYDVKM. The trim removed 5 bases at V and 11 bases at J, leaving 12 bases unmatched. The CDR3 length is 15 residues. DNA of the CDR3: TGTGCCAGCAGTCCGACCGGGACAGGGGCTAGGGCCCAGCATTTT. It encodes CASSPTGTGARAQHF. The variable domain in full, with the rest retrieved from reference TRBV28 and TRBJ1-5, is DVKVTQSSRYLVKRTGEKVFLECVQDMDHENMFWYRQDPGLGLRLIYFSYDVKMKEKGDIPEGYSVSREKKERFSLILESASTNQTSMYLCASSPTGTGARAQHFGDGTRLSIL.

The chain carries TRBV13 and TRBJ1-6, with D unclear. Between the trimmed V and J ends, which lost 0 bases and 0 bases, there was a span of 6 bases. The CDR3 extends over 16 amino acids. From germline, CDR1 is PRHDT and CDR2 FYEKMQ (reference sequence). For the CDR3, the DNA is TGTGCCAGCAGCTTAGGACAGAGCTCCTATAATTCACCCCTCCACTTT. Amino acids: CASSLGQSSYNSPLHF.

V and J are TRBV29-1 and TRBJ2-3; D is perhaps TRBD2 (5 bases). Germline CDR1 and CDR2: SQVTM and ANQGSEA. Trimming shortened V by 5 bases and J by 0 bases, and 12 bases separated the two germline ends. The CDR3 length is 14 residues. In nucleotides, the CDR3 is TGCAGCGTTTTGGGGAGATCTAGCACAGATACGCAGTATTTT. Its translation: CSVLGRSSTDTQYF.

In this sample, this clone turned up a few times. The J gene is TRBJ2-3, the V gene TRBV5-1, with 11 bases aligning to TRBD1. This CDR3 region has 16 residues. V lost 7 bases to trimming and J lost 2 bases; unmatched junction nucleotides: 9. Germline V CDR1 and CDR2: SGHRS, YFSETQ. In DNA, the CDR3 is TGCGCCAGCTCACCGGACAGGGGGCAGGACACAGATACGCAGTATTTT. Translation gives CASSPDRGQDTDTQYF. The full variable domain, with the rest looked up from reference TRBV5-1 and TRBJ2-3, is KAGVTQTPRYLIKTRGQQVTLSCSPISGHRSVSWYQQTPGQGLQFLFEYFSETQRNKGNFPGRFSGRQFSNSRSEMNVSTLELGDSALYLCASSPDRGQDTDTQYFGPGTRLTVL.

The chain joins TRBV7-9 to TRBJ2-7; 9 bases align to TRBD1. CDR3 length: 14 residues. Germline assignment: CDR1 SEHNR and CDR2 FQNEAQ (reference sequence). V lost 6 bases and J lost 5; bases outside the gene matches: 8. This chain's CDR3 is CASSGQGPLHEQYF. CDR3 in DNA: TGTGCCAGCAGTGGACAGGGGCCGTTGCACGAGCAGTACTTC. The full variable domain, with the rest looked up from reference TRBV7-9 and TRBJ2-7, is DTGVSQNPRHKITKRGQNVTFRCDPISEHNRLYWYRQTLGQGPEFLTYFQNEAQLEKSRLLSDRFSAERPKGSFSTLEIQRTEQGDSAMYLCASSGQGPLHEQYFGPGTRLTVT.

The CDR3 sequence: CASSTGGPGYTF. The CDR3 DNA sequence: TGTGCCAGCAGCACAGGGGGGCCTGGCTACACCTTC. The rearrangement links TRBV2 to TRBJ1-2; 8 bases agree with TRBD1. The V segment lost 6 bases and the J segment 7 bases; nucleotides outside the gene matches: 4. The V gene's germline CDR1 is SNHLY and CDR2 FYNNEI. This CDR3 contains 12 residues.

This sequence joins TRBV29-1 and TRBJ2-1; the D gene is possibly TRBD2 (5 bases). V gave up 0 bases and J gave up 4 bases, with 16 bases separating them. This CDR3 is 16 amino acids long. In germline, CDR1 is SQVTM, CDR2 ANQGSEA. CDR3 sequence reads: CSVEDPAGYVYNEQFF. The CDR3 DNA reads as TGCAGCGTTGAAGATCCTGCGGGTTACGTATACAATGAGCAGTTCTTC.